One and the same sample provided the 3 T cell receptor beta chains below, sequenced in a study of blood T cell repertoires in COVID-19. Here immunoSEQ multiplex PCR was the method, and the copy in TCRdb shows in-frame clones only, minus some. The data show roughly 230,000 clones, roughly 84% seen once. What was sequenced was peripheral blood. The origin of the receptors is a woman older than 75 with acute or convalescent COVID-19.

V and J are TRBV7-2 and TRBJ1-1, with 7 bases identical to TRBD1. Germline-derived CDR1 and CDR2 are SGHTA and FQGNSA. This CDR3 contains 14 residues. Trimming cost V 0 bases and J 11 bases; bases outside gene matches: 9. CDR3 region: CASSLAGDSRGAFF. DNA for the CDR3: TGTGCCAGCAGCTTAGCTGGGGACTCCAGGGGGGCTTTCTTT.

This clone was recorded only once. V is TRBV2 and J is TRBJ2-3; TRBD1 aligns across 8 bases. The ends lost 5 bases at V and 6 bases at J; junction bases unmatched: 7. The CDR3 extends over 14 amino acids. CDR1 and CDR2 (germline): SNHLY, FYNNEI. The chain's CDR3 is CASSLFRGRDTQYF. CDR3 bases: TGTGCCAGCAGTCTCTTCAGGGGGCGGGATACGCAGTATTTT.

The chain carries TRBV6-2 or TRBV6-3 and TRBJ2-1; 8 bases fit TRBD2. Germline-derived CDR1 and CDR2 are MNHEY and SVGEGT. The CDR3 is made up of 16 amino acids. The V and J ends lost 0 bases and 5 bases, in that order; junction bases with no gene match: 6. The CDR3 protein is CASSYSGLGSHNEQFF. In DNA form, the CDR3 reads TGTGCCAGCAGTTACTCGGGACTAGGGAGCCACAATGAGCAGTTCTTC.